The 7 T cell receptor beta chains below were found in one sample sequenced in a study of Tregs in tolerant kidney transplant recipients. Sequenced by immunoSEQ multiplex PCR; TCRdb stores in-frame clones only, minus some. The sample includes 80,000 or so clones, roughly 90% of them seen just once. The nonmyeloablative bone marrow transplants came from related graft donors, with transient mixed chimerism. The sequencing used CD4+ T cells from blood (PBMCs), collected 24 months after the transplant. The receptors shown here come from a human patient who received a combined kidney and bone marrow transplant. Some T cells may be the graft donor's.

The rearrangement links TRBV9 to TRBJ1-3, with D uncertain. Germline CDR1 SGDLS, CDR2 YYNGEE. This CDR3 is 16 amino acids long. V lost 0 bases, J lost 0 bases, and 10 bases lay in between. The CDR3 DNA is TGTGCCAGCAGCGTAGCACCGGGATCCTCTGGAAACACCATATATTTT. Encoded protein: CASSVAPGSSGNTIYF.

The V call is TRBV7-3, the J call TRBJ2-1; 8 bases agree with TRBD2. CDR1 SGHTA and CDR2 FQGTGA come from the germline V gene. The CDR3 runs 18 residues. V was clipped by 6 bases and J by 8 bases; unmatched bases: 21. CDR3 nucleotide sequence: TGTGCCAGCAGTTCTAACCCCGCCGGGACTAGACTAGGCCATGAGCAGTTCTTC. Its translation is CASSSNPAGTRLGHEQFF. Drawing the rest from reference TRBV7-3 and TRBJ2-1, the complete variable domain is GAGVSQTPSNKVTEKGKYVELRCDPISGHTALYWYRQSLGQGPEFLIYFQGTGAADDSGLPNDRFFAVRPEGSVSTLKIQRTERGDSAVYLCASSSNPAGTRLGHEQFFGPGTRLTVL.

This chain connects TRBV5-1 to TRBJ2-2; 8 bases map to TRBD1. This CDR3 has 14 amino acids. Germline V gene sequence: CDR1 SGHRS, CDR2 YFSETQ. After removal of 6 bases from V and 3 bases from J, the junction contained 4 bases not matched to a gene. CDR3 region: CASNNRGDTGELFF. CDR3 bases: TGCGCCAGCAACAACAGGGGGGACACCGGGGAGCTGTTTTTT.

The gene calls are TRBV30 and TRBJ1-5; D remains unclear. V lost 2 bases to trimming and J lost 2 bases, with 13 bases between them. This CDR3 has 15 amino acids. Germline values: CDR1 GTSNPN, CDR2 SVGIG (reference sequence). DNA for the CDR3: TGTGCCTGGAGTAAACGGGTTTATGGCAATCAGCCCCAGCATTTT. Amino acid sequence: CAWSKRVYGNQPQHF.

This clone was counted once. CDR3 nucleotides: TGCAGCGGTTCGGACAGCTTGGATACGCAGTATTTT. Its translation is CSGSDSLDTQYF. The V and J genes are TRBV29-1 and TRBJ2-3; possibly TRBD1 for D (6 bases). Trimming shortened V by 7 bases and J by 6 bases, and 14 bases separated the two germline ends. CDR1 SQVTM and CDR2 ANQGSEA come from the germline V gene. The CDR3 consists of 12 residues.

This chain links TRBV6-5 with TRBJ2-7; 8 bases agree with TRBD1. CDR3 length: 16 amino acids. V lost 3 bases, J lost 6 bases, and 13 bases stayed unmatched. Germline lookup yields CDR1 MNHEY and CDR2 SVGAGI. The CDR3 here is CASSYLYPRGPGEQYF. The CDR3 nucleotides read TGTGCCAGCAGTTATTTATATCCCAGGGGGCCTGGCGAGCAGTACTTC.

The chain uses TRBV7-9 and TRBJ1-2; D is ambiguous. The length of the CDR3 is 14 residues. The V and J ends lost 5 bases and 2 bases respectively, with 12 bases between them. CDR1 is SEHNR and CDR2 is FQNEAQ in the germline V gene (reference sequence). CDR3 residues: CASSKTSGNYGYTF. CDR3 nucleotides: TGTGCCAGCAGCAAAACAAGCGGGAACTATGGCTACACCTTC.